This T cell receptor beta chain comes out of a study of T cell repertoires in cytomegalovirus infection. This clonotype came up a few times. Germline CDR1 SGHNT, CDR2 YYREEE (reference sequence). The CDR3 sequence is 16 residues long. The V and J ends lost 5 bases and 0 bases, in that order; junction bases with no gene match: 3. In TCRdb, the reads were re-called with MiXCR into one record per CDR3 protein. The table shows just over 150,000 distinct CDR3 sequences, with about a quarter occurring only once. The sample consisted of PBMCs. The source is a human donor in good health (CMV status not recorded). Some clones in this sample may be carry-over from other donors' samples. The chain is built from TRBV5-4 and TRBJ2-1; 12 positions match TRBD2. The CDR3 nucleotides are TGTGCCAGCAGGTCTAGCGGGGGGGCCTCCTACAATGAGCAGTTCTTC. Translating gives CASRSSGGASYNEQFF.